This T cell receptor (beta chain) comes out of a study of graft-versus-host responses after intestinal transplantation. Looking at the study overall: Anti-thymocyte globulin induction was given to all recipients, followed by tacrolimus and steroids for 2 to 3 years. Overall study findings and caveats: Recipient-marrow GvH clones were detected, some having first appeared in ileum or blood. After transplant, early declines in HvG clones were associated with peak levels of circulating GvH clones.

Comment on this clone: The antigen remains unidentified.

CDR1 and CDR2 from the germline V gene are SGHRS and YFSETQ. The trim removed 0 bases at V and 3 bases at J, leaving 8 bases unmatched. This CDR3 is 16 amino acids long. Method: immunoSEQ multiplex PCR; TCRdb's copy keeps in-frame clones and lacks some. The table has about 100,000 clones, roughly 91% seen once. Material: unstimulated CD4+ T cells sorted from spleen or lymph node cells, obtained before transplant. The rearrangement joins TRBV5-1 to TRBJ1-2; 7 nucleotides agree with TRBD1. This TCR was recovered from a human donor who was the organ donor for an intestinal transplant. The CDR3 DNA follows: TGCGCCAGCAGCTTGGCTTACAGGGGCCCGGACTATGGCTACACCTTC. Translation gives CASSLAYRGPDYGYTF.